This T cell receptor beta chain was found in a study of T cell changes during pregnancy in multiple sclerosis. The germline V gene encodes CDR1 LNHNV and CDR2 YYDKDF (reference sequence). The junction had 4 bases not matched to a gene; V was cut back by 3 bases and J by 5 bases. The CDR3 sequence is 14 residues long. Here immunoSEQ multiplex PCR was the method, and the copy in TCRdb shows in-frame clones only, minus some. The table lists over 50,000 clones, roughly 92% of them singletons. The chain couples TRBV15 to TRBJ1-1, with 9 bases aligning to TRBD1. The clonotype originates from a female donor with multiple sclerosis, enrolled in a pregnancy study. Material: CD4+ T cells from peripheral blood mononuclear cells, obtained in the third trimester of pregnancy. CDR3 region: CATSRGTGLTEAFF. CDR3 in DNA: TGTGCCACCAGCAGGGGGACAGGGTTGACTGAAGCTTTCTTT.